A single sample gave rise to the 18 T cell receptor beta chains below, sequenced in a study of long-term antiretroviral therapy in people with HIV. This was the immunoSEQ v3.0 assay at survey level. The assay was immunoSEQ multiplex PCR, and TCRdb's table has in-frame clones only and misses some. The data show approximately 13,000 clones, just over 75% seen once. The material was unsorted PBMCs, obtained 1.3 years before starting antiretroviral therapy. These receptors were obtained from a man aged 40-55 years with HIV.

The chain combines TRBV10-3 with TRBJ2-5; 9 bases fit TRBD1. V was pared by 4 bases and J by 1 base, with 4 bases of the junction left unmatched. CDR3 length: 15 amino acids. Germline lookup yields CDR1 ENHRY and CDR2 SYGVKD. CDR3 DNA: TGTGCCATCAGTGGGGGGACAGGGTTCCAAGAGACCCAGTACTTC. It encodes CAISGGTGFQETQYF.

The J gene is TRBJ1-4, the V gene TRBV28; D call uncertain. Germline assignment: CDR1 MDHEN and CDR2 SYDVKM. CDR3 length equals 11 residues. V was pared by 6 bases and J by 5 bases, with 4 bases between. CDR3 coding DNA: TGTGCCAGCAGGGTGAATGAAAAACTGTTTTTT. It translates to CASRVNEKLFF.

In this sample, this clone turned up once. The CDR3 region is CASSERAGSFGNTIYF. The CDR3 bases are TGTGCCAGCAGTGAAAGAGCAGGGTCCTTTGGAAACACCATATATTTT. The chain employs TRBV6-1 and TRBJ1-3, with D perhaps matching TRBD1 (5 bases). The germline V gene has CDR1 MNHNS and CDR2 SASEGT. The V end lost 2 bases, the J end lost 3 bases, and 14 bases lay between the germline ends. This CDR3 is built from 16 residues.

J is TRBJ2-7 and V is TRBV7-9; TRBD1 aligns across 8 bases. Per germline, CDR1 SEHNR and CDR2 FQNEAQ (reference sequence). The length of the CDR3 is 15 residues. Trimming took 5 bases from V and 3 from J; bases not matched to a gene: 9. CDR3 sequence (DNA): TGTGCCAGCAGCCTGTACCGACAGGGGCGCTACGAGCAGTACTTC. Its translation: CASSLYRQGRYEQYF.

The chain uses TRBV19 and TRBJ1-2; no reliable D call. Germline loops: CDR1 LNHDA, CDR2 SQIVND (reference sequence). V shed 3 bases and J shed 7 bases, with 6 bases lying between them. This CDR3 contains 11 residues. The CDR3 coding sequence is TGTGCCAGTAGTATTTACGGTGGCTACACCTTC. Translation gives CASSIYGGYTF.

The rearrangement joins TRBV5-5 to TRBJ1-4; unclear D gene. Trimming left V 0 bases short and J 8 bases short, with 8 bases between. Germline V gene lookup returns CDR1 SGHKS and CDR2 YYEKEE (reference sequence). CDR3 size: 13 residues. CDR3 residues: CASSLGDYEKLFF. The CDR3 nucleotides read TGTGCCAGCAGCTTGGGCGACTACGAAAAACTGTTTTTT.

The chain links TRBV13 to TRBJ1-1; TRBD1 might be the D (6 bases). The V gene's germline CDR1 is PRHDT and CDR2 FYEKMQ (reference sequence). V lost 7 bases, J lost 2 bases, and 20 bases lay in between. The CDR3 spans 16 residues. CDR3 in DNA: TGTGCCAGCAAGAAAGGGGGTTCTGCCGGAAACACTGAAGCTTTCTTT. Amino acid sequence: CASKKGGSAGNTEAFF.

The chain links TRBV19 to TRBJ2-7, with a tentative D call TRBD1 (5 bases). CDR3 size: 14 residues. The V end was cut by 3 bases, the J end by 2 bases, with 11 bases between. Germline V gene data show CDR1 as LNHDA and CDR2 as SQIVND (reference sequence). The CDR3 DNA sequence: TGTGCCAGTAGTATTCGACAGCTCCCCTACGAGCAGTACTTC. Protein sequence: CASSIRQLPYEQYF.

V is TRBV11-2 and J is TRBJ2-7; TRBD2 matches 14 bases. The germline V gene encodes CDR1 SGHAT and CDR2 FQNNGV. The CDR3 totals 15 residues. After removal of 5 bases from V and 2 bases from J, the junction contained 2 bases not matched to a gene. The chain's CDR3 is CASSQGLAGAYEQYF. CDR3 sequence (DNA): TGTGCCAGCAGCCAGGGACTAGCGGGGGCCTACGAGCAGTACTTC.

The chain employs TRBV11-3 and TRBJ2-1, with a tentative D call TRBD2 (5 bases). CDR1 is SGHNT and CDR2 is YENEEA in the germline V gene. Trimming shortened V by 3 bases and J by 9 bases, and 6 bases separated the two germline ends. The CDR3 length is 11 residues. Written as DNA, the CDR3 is TGTGCCAGCAGCTTCCGGGGTGAGCAGTTCTTC. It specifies CASSFRGEQFF.

The CDR3 sequence is CASSLRGRATGNEQFF. CDR3 coding DNA: TGTGCCAGCAGCTTAAGGGGAAGAGCGACGGGAAATGAGCAGTTCTTC. The V gene is TRBV7-8, the J gene TRBJ2-1; either TRBD1 or TRBD2 may supply D (5 bases each). Germline loops: CDR1 SGHVS, CDR2 FQNEAQ. The CDR3 is 16 residues long. V was trimmed by 2 bases and J by 7 bases, leaving 18 bases between them.

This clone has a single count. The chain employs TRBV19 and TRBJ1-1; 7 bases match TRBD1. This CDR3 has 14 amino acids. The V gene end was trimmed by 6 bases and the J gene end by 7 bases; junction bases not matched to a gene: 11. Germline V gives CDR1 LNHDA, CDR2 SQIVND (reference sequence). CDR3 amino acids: CASRGRDRYSEAFF. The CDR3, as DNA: TGTGCCAGTAGAGGTAGGGACAGATATAGTGAAGCTTTCTTT.

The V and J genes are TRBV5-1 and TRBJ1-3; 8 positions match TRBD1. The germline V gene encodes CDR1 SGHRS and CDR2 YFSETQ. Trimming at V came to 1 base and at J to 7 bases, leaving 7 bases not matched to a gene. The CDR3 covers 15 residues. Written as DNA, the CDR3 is TGCGCCAGCAGCTTGTCGCTAAACAGGGGGAACACCATATATTTT. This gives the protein CASSLSLNRGNTIYF. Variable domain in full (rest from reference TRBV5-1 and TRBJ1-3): KAGVTQTPRYLIKTRGQQVTLSCSPISGHRSVSWYQQTPGQGLQFLFEYFSETQRNKGNFPGRFSGRQFSNSRSEMNVSTLELGDSALYLCASSLSLNRGNTIYFGEGSWLTVV.

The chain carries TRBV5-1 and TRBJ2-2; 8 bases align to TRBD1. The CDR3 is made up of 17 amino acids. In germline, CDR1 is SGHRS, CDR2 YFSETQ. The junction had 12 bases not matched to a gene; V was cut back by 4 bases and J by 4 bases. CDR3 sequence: CASSPAAQGAGTGELFF. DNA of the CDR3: TGCGCCAGCAGCCCGGCGGCTCAGGGGGCAGGCACCGGGGAGCTGTTTTTT.

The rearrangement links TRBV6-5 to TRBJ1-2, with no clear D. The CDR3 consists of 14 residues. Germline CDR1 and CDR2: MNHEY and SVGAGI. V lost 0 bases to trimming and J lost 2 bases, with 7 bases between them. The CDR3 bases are TGTGCCAGCAGTTACTCGGGAGGGAACTATGGCTACACCTTC. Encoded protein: CASSYSGGNYGYTF.

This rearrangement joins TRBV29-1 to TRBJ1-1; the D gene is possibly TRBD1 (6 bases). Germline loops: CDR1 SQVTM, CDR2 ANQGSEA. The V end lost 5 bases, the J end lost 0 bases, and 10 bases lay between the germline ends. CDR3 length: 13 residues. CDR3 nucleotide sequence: TGCAGCGTTCGGGGGCTCATGAACACTGAAGCTTTCTTT. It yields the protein CSVRGLMNTEAFF. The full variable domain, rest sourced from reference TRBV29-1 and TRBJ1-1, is SAVISQKPSRDICQRGTSLTIQCQVDSQVTMMFWYRQQPGQSLTLIATANQGSEATYESGFVIDKFPISRPNLTFSTLTVSNMSPEDSSIYLCSVRGLMNTEAFFGQGTRLTVV.

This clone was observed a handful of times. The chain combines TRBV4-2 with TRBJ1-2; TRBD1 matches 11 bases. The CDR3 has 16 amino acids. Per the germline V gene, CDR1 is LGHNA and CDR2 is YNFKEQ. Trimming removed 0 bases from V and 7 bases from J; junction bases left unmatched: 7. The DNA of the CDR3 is TGTGCCAGCAGCCAAGATCAAAGGACAGGGGGCGCTGGCTACACCTTC. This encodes CASSQDQRTGGAGYTF.

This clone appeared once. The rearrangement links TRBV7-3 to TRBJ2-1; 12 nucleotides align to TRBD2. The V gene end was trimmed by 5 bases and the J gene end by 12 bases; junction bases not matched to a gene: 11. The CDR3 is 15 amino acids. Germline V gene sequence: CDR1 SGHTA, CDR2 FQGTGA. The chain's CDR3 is CASSPASGGAEAQFF. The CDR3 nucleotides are TGTGCCAGCAGCCCAGCTAGCGGGGGGGCGGAGGCGCAGTTCTTC.